A selection of T cell receptor beta chains follows, all from one sample in a study of T cell responses to AZD1222 COVID-19 vaccine. TCRdb's copy holds only in-frame clones and misses some; the assay was immunoSEQ multiplex PCR. This table has 250,000 to 300,000 clones, around 92% appearing once. The sample consisted of peripheral blood, taken 28 days after the second AZD1222 dose. The receptors were sampled from an adult who received the AZD1222 COVID-19 vaccine. CDR3s include the opening cysteine and the closing phenylalanine or tryptophan. D genes are given only for firm matches. Only part of the rows carry a size: once, few, many, or a class if the clone is expanded.

V gene	D gene	clone size	J gene	CDR3 DNA	CDR3 protein
TRBV4-2	TRBD1	NA	TRBJ1-3	TGTGCCAGCAGCCAAGATGTTGGGACAGCCTCTGGAAACACCATATATTTT	CASSQDVGTASGNTIYF
TRBV28	TRBD2	NA	TRBJ2-7	TGTGCCAGCAGTTTGACTAGCGTTCCCTACGAGCAGTACTTC	CASSLTSVPYEQYF
TRBV11-2	NA	NA	TRBJ2-4	TGTGCCAGCAGCACCGGTGGTAGGATGTACTTC	CASSTGGRMYF
TRBV28	NA	NA	TRBJ1-4	TGTGCCAGCCGCAGGAATTCTAATGAAAAACTGTTTTTT	CASRRNSNEKLFF
TRBV24-1	TRBD1	NA	TRBJ2-1	TGTGCCACCAGTGGCCTAACAGGGGGCGGTGAGCAGTTCTTC	CATSGLTGGGEQFF
TRBV3-1/TRBV3-2	NA	NA	TRBJ1-1	TGTGCCAGCAGCCAAGTAGGCAGGGTAGACACTGAAGCTTTCTTT	CASSQVGRVDTEAFF
TRBV18	TRBD1	once	TRBJ2-2	TGTGCCAGCTCCCCGGGACAGGGGACCACCGGGGAGCTGTTTTTT	CASSPGQGTTGELFF
TRBV7-3	TRBD1	once	TRBJ2-7	TGTGCCAGCAGCTCTCCCGGGACAGGGGACTACGAGCAGTACTTC	CASSSPGTGDYEQYF
TRBV6-5	NA	NA	TRBJ1-2	TGTGCCAGCAGCCCGCTCACCGACTATGGCTACACCTTC	CASSPLTDYGYTF
TRBV24-1	NA	NA	TRBJ2-7	TGTGCCACTAGGACTATTTCCTACGAGCAGTACTTC	CATRTISYEQYF
TRBV4-1	NA	NA	TRBJ2-3	TGCGCCAGCAGCCCATCCCTGCTAGGGGGGCCGGGAGATACGCAGTATTTT	CASSPSLLGGPGDTQYF
TRBV7-9	TRBD2	NA	TRBJ2-1	TGTGCCAGCAGCCGGAGGGGAGGGGTGTCGTACAATGAGCAGTTCTTC	CASSRRGGVSYNEQFF
TRBV28	TRBD1	NA	TRBJ2-1	TGTGCCAGCCGGACCGGGACAGGGTCTCTCAATGAGCAGTTCTTC	CASRTGTGSLNEQFF
TRBV2	TRBD1	NA	TRBJ2-7	TGTGCCAGCGACAGGGCCTCCTACGAGCAGTACTTC	CASDRASYEQYF
TRBV9	NA	NA	TRBJ1-2	TGTGCCAGCAGCGTAGCTCAAGCGGCTAACTATGGCTACACCTTC	CASSVAQAANYGYTF
TRBV28	NA	NA	TRBJ1-2	TGTGCCAGCAGTTTATTCTTGACAGCTTATGGCTACACCTTC	CASSLFLTAYGYTF
TRBV18	NA	NA	TRBJ2-1	TGTGCCAGCTCCCCAAGAGACGTTGCGAATGAGCAGTTCTTC	CASSPRDVANEQFF
TRBV27	TRBD2	NA	TRBJ2-1	TGTGCCAGCAGTTTATCCCGACTAGCGGGAGGGTACAATGAGCAGTTCTTC	CASSLSRLAGGYNEQFF
TRBV10-1	TRBD2	NA	TRBJ2-7	TGCGCCACCAAACCCGCCGGGACGCCCTTCGGGGGGGTGGAGCAGTACTTC	CATKPAGTPFGGVEQYF
TRBV6-5	NA	NA	TRBJ2-7	TGTGCCAGCAGTTACTCCGTGTCATTATACGAGCAGTACTTC	CASSYSVSLYEQYF
TRBV19	NA	NA	TRBJ2-2	TGTGCCACGTCCTCTGCGACATTCTACACCGGGGAGCTGTTTTTT	CATSSATFYTGELFF
TRBV5-1	NA	NA	TRBJ2-2	TGCGCCAGCAGCTTCGCCGGGACAAGACTCACCGGGGAGCTGTTTTTT	CASSFAGTRLTGELFF
TRBV10-1	TRBD1	NA	TRBJ2-1	TGCGCCAGCAGCCCGGGACAGGTTGGGGAGCAGTTCTTC	CASSPGQVGEQFF
TRBV18	NA	few	TRBJ1-5	TGTGCCAGCTCACCCGGGACTAATCAGCCCCAGCATTTT	CASSPGTNQPQHF
TRBV29-1	NA	NA	TRBJ2-2	TGCAGCGTCAGACCCGGGACTTCGAACACCGGGGAGCTGTTTTTT	CSVRPGTSNTGELFF
TRBV28	NA	once	TRBJ2-5	TGTGCCAGTGGGCCCGTAATCCAAGAGACCCAGTACTTC	CASGPVIQETQYF
TRBV5-1	TRBD1	NA	TRBJ2-3	TGCGCCAGCAGCTTGCAGGGGGCGGATACGCAGTATTTT	CASSLQGADTQYF
TRBV28	NA	NA	TRBJ1-1	TGTGCCAGCAGTCAGGGCGCGGAGGTGTCAGGTGAAGCTTTCTTT	CASSQGAEVSGEAFF
TRBV19	NA	few	TRBJ1-2	TGTGCCAGTAGCGCCCGGGGCCTTGTTCCCAACTATGGCTACACCTTC	CASSARGLVPNYGYTF
TRBV3-1/TRBV3-2	NA	few	TRBJ2-4	TGTGCCAGCAGCCAAGAAGTAGCCAAAAACATTCAGTACTTC	CASSQEVAKNIQYF
TRBV5-4	NA	NA	TRBJ2-3	TGTGCCAGCAAACCAGGGGGGGGGCCGGAGGATACGCAGTATTTT	CASKPGGGPEDTQYF
TRBV9	TRBD2	NA	TRBJ2-1	TGTGCCAGCAGCGTAGTTTCTAGCGGGTTATACAATGAGCAGTTCTTC	CASSVVSSGLYNEQFF
TRBV5-1	NA	NA	TRBJ2-1	TGCGCCAGCAGCTTGGCCTCTCAGGGCTCCTACAATGAGCAGTTCTTC	CASSLASQGSYNEQFF
TRBV27	TRBD1	NA	TRBJ1-5	TGTGCCAGCAGTTTCGGACAGGGAGGTCAGCCCCAGCATTTT	CASSFGQGGQPQHF
TRBV2	NA	NA	TRBJ1-2	TGTGCCAGCAGTGAAGGACAGGACTATGGCTACACCTTC	CASSEGQDYGYTF
TRBV28	NA	NA	TRBJ2-7	TGTGCCAGCAGTTTAGGAGGTGTCTACGAGCAGTACTTC	CASSLGGVYEQYF
TRBV19	TRBD1	NA	TRBJ2-3	TGTGCCAGTAGTATACGACAGGGGTCAACAGATACGCAGTATTTT	CASSIRQGSTDTQYF
TRBV7-9	NA	NA	TRBJ1-6	TGTGCCAGCAGCCGGACGAATTCACCCCTCCACTTT	CASSRTNSPLHF
TRBV5-1	NA	NA	TRBJ2-4	TGCGCCAGCAGCTTGGACAGTCGGAAAAACATTCAGTACTTC	CASSLDSRKNIQYF
TRBV5-1	NA	NA	TRBJ1-4	TGCGCCAGCAGCTTGGGCGGGGTGTTGAGTGAAAAACTGTTTTTT	CASSLGGVLSEKLFF
TRBV5-1	NA	NA	TRBJ1-1	TGCGCCAGCAGCTTGGTGGGAGAGGTCCCGAACACTGAAGCTTTCTTT	CASSLVGEVPNTEAFF
TRBV20-1	NA	NA	TRBJ2-5	TGCAGTGCTAGAGATTATGAGACCCAGTACTTC	CSARDYETQYF
TRBV28	TRBD1	NA	TRBJ2-7	TGTGCCACCTTGGAGGGACAGGGGCTTACCTACGAGCAGTACTTC	CATLEGQGLTYEQYF
TRBV5-6	NA	NA	TRBJ1-5	TGTGCCAGCAGCTTACCAGGGGACAATCAGCCCCAGCATTTT	CASSLPGDNQPQHF
TRBV4-1	TRBD1	NA	TRBJ1-6	TGCGCCAGCAGCCAGGAACCGGGACAGGGGCGATCACCCCTCCACTTT	CASSQEPGQGRSPLHF
TRBV25-1	NA	NA	TRBJ1-1	TGTGCCAGCAGTGAATTTCACCCGAACACTGAAGCTTTCTTT	CASSEFHPNTEAFF
TRBV2	TRBD1	NA	TRBJ1-5	TGTGCCAGCAGTCGGGACAGGGAAGGACCGCCCCAGCATTTT	CASSRDREGPPQHF
TRBV19	NA	NA	TRBJ1-6	TGTGCCAGTAGTCCAGGGAGATTCAATTCACCCCTCCACTTT	CASSPGRFNSPLHF